This TCR beta chain was sequenced for a study of CD8 T cells in Susac syndrome. Study background: Patients with Susac syndrome were therapy-naive, taking corticosteroids, with some also receiving intravenous immunoglobulin, or taking intravenous immunoglobulin alone at the time their blood was drawn.

FACS enriched CD8+ TEMRA cells, while bulk CD8+ and CD4+ were negatively isolated. The CDR3 loop spans 13 amino acids. V dropped 6 bases and J dropped 2 bases, with 10 bases sitting between them. Germline values: CDR1 KGHSH, CDR2 LQKENI. Study-level points and caveats: The CD4+ T cell repertoire of patients with Susac syndrome showed no detectable clonal expansion.

This clonotype appeared a single time. Its antigen is unknown. RNA, at roughly 0.45 to 1 ug, was reverse transcribed with random hexamers. An immunoSEQ multiplex PCR amplified TCR beta CDR3 over 54 Vbeta and 13 Jbeta. TCRdb reprocessed the immunoSEQ multiplex PCR reads via MiXCR and lists one record per CDR3 protein. The table shows 150,000 or so distinct CDR3 sequences, with around 95% occurring only once. The V and J genes are TRBV18 and TRBJ1-1; possibly TRBD1 for D (5 bases). The sample was CD4+ T cells from PBMCs. The receptor's source is a human donor with Susac syndrome. Here the CDR3 DNA reads TGTGCCAGCTCGGTTACAGGAAACACTGAAGCTTTCTTT. The encoded protein is CASSVTGNTEAFF. The full variable domain, its missing parts supplied by reference TRBV18 and TRBJ1-1, is NAGVMQNPRHLVRRRGQEARLRCSPMKGHSHVYWYRQLPEEGLKFMVYLQKENIIDESGMPKERFSAEFPKEGPSILRIQQVVRGDSAAYFCASSVTGNTEAFFGQGTRLTVV.